A single sample gave rise to the 17 T cell receptor delta chains below, sequenced in a study of γδ T cells in repeated Plasmodium falciparum infection. With CATT, TCRdb re-called clones from the multiplex PCR reads. The sample consists of tens of thousands of delta-chain clones, less than 1% of them appearing once. Gammadelta T cells were flow-sorted from PBMC into Vgamma9/Vdelta2+ and Vdelta2-negative populations for bulk analysis. Sequencing used gamma-delta T cells from blood. Every receptor here comes from a pool of human donors (malaria-infected and uninfected, not separated).

With respect to this clone: This DNA's translation differs at residue 3 from TCRdb's protein, which comes from a much larger clone; a read error is likely, and the protein shown is translated from the DNA. The chain employs TRDV1 and TRDJ1; D possibly corresponds to TRDD3 (6 bases). In the absence of a J gene in TCRdb, the DNA was matched to germline to assign it here. The CDR3 spans 15 residues. In germline, CDR1 is TSWWSYY, CDR2 QGS. CDR3 amino acids: CAPGEAGVSTDKLIF. The CDR3, as DNA: TGTGCTCCTGGGGAAGCGGGGGTTAGCACCGATAAACTCATCTTT.

This clone was observed at least ten times. Only one base separates this from a far larger clonotype, so it likely reflects a read error. At the DNA level, this CDR3 is encoded by other sequences in the same sample as well. This chain uses TRDV2 with TRDJ1; 8 nucleotides agree with TRDD3. The germline V gene encodes CDR1 GEAIGNYY and CDR2 EKD. With V trimmed by 0 bases and J by 1 base, 15 bases remained unmatched. The CDR3 has 19 residues. CDR3 bases: TGTGCCTGTGACACCGTCATGGGGACTGGGGGGTTCGCCACCGATAAACTCATCTTT. As protein: CACDTVMGTGGFATDKLIF.

Points on this clone: TCRdb has a much larger clone's protein, which differs at residue 13 from the translation of this DNA, likely because of a read error; what is shown is the protein translated from the DNA. The chain carries TRDV1 and TRDJ1, with a tentative D call TRDD3 (6 bases). Germline assignment: CDR1 TSWWSYY and CDR2 QGS. The ends were cut back, 3 bases at V and 3 bases at J, with 35 bases in the middle. The CDR3 is 22 residues long. The CDR3 DNA reads as TGTGCTCTTGGGGAGCCCAATACAGCTCGGATACTGAGGGTCCTCCTGCCCGATAAACTCATCTTT. Protein sequence: CALGEPNTARILRVLLPDKLIF.

There are many counts of this clone. TCRdb assigns this DNA the protein of a much larger clone, which departs from its translation at residue 6; this likely reflects a read error, and the protein shown comes from translating the DNA. The rearrangement joins TRDV2 to TRDJ1, with D unresolved. This CDR3 has 20 residues. Trimming took off 0 bases at V and 4 bases at J, with 29 bases between the two ends. Germline CDR1 and CDR2: GEAIGNYY and EKD. The CDR3: CACDTVLASPQNYYGDKLIF. CDR3 in DNA: TGTGCCTGTGACACCGTCCTGGCCAGCCCCCAAAACTACTACGGCGATAAACTCATCTTT.

Concerning this clone: Translating this DNA gives a protein that differs at residue 14 from the TCRdb one, which belongs to a much larger clone; a read error is likely, and the protein shown is this translation. The chain combines TRDV2 with TRDJ1; 12 bases line up with TRDD3. TCRdb lists no J gene, so it was determined here by aligning the DNA to germline. The ends lost 0 bases at V and 3 bases at J; junction bases unmatched: 16. CDR3 size: 20 residues. Germline CDR1 is GEAIGNYY and CDR2 is EKD. The CDR3 sequence: CACDTVTGGYQNPLADKLIF. The CDR3 DNA reads as TGTGCCTGTGACACCGTTACTGGGGGATACCAGAACCCTCTCGCCGATAAACTCATCTTT.

This clone occurred a few times. The translation of this DNA and the TCRdb protein of a much larger clone differ at residue 12, probably owing to a read error; the protein shown here is translated from the DNA. This chain connects TRDV1 to TRDJ1, with unresolved D. The J gene was not available in TCRdb and was assigned here by matching the DNA to germline segments. The germline V gene has CDR1 TSWWSYY and CDR2 QGS. With 0 bases removed from V and 8 bases from J, the gap between germline ends came to 19 bases. The CDR3 totals 16 residues. The CDR3 protein is CALGELMGRAAPKLIF. CDR3 nucleotide sequence: TGTGCTCTTGGGGAACTGATGGGTCGCGCAGCCCCAAAACTCATCTTT.

This clone has just a few counts. This sequence is one base from a far larger clone and is likely a read error. The sample carries other DNA sequences with the same CDR3. V and J are TRDV1 and TRDJ1, with D possibly being TRDD3 (5 bases). Per germline, CDR1 TSWWSYY and CDR2 QGS. The CDR3 consists of 18 residues. V was pared by 3 bases and J by 5 bases, with 25 bases between. The CDR3 spells CALGERRYGIRYWDKLIF. The CDR3 DNA sequence: TGTGCTCTTGGGGAGCGGAGGTACGGTATACGTTATTGGGATAAACTCATCTTT.

Comments on this clone: This probably arose from a read error, given a far larger clone one base away. The same CDR3 can be traced to other DNA sequences in this sample. The chain uses TRDV2 and TRDJ1; weak D call: TRDD3 (6 bases). TCRdb supplies no J gene; here it was assigned by aligning the nucleotide sequence to germline. The germline CDR1 and CDR2 sequences are GEAIGNYY and EKD. This CDR3 is 16 amino acids long. The CDR3 region has the DNA TGCGCCTGTGACCGCCTAGGATACCTTAACACCGATAAACTCATCTTT. It is translated as CACDRLGYLNTDKLIF.

Note on this clone: TCRdb has a much larger clone's protein, which differs at residue 14 from the translation of this DNA, likely because of a read error; what is shown is the protein translated from the DNA. The chain uses TRDV1 and TRDJ1, with 9 nucleotides matching TRDD3. TCRdb does not report a J gene; here it was assigned by matching the DNA to germline references. The trim removed 3 bases at V and 3 bases at J, leaving 17 bases unmatched. The CDR3 has 19 residues. Germline lookup yields CDR1 TSWWSYY and CDR2 QGS. CDR3 bases: TGTGCTCTTGGGGACCCCTTCCAAGGGGGATACTTGTACGCCGATAAACTCATCTTT. Amino acid sequence: CALGDPFQGGYLYADKLIF.

This clone turned up a few times. One base separates it from a far larger clone, so it is likely a read error. Other DNA sequences in the sample encode the same CDR3. This sequence joins TRDV1 and TRDJ1; D might be TRDD3 (6 bases). Germline V CDR1 and CDR2: TSWWSYY, QGS. This CDR3 is 18 amino acids long. The CDR3 loop is CALGEGGGFGIYTDKLIF. In DNA form, the CDR3 reads TGTGCTCTTGGCGAGGGGGGGGGTTTCGGGATATACACCGATAAACTCATCTTC.

Remarks on this clone: TCRdb shows a much larger clone's protein in place of this DNA's translation, and the two differ at residue 13, likely through a read error; the protein shown is translated from the DNA. The rearrangement uses TRDV1 and TRDJ1; 9 bases are shared with TRDD3. TCRdb offers no J gene call, so here the DNA was matched to germline to obtain one. The CDR3 contains 19 residues. Trimming took 2 bases from V and 1 from J; bases not matched to a gene: 14. From germline, CDR1 is TSWWSYY and CDR2 QGS. The CDR3 protein is CALGESPIGGDTPTDKLIF. DNA for the CDR3: TGTGCTCTTGGGGAATCGCCAATCGGGGGGGATACACCCACCGATAAACTCATCTTT.

The table lists this clone with a few counts. The protein recorded in TCRdb matches a much larger clone and deviates from this DNA's translation at residue 15, suggesting a read error; the protein here is obtained by translating the DNA. The V gene call is TRDV2, and the J gene call is absent; the table's D call TRDD3 went unverified against the DNA. Germline CDR1 is GEAIGNYY and CDR2 is EKD. CDR3 length equals 16 residues. The DNA for the CDR3 is TGTGCCTGTGACCCCTTGGGGGACCGGTACACCGATAAACTCACCTTT. It codes for CACDPLGDRYTDKLTF.

This clone was counted between two and nine times. The mismatch at residue 14 between this DNA's translation and the TCRdb protein of a much larger clone likely reflects a read error; the protein shown is translated from the DNA. The rearrangement links TRDV2 to TRDJ3; 12 nucleotides agree with TRDD3. The J gene, not given by TCRdb, was assigned here from a germline match of the nucleotide sequence. CDR1 is GEAIGNYY and CDR2 is EKD in the germline V gene. The CDR3 is made up of 21 amino acids. Trimming cost V 0 bases and J 5 bases; bases outside gene matches: 13. As DNA, the CDR3 is TGTGCCTGTGACACCGGGGGACTACTGGGGGATACTGGCGGGGACACCCGACAGATGTTTTTC. Its protein product is CACDTGGLLGDTGGDTRQMFF.

This clone was observed at least ten times. The sample has other DNA sequences that encode this CDR3 too. The chain is built from TRDV1 and TRDJ1; perhaps TRDD3 as D (10 bases). The CDR3 loop spans 23 amino acids. Trimming cost V 1 base and J 6 bases, with 39 bases left between them. Germline CDR1 and CDR2: TSWWSYY and QGS. In DNA, the CDR3 is TGTGCTCTTGGGGAACCGCCTTCCTACACGAAATTTGGTGGGGGATACACCAACAATAAACTCATCTTT. Amino acid sequence: CALGEPPSYTKFGGGYTNNKLIF.

On this clone itself: A far larger clone is just one base off, so this is likely a read error. At the DNA level, this CDR3 is encoded by other sequences in the same sample as well. The chain has TRDV2 and TRDJ1; weak D call: TRDD2 (9 bases). The J gene was not available in TCRdb and was assigned here by matching the DNA to germline segments. The CDR3 extends over 20 amino acids. Germline V gives CDR1 GEAIGNYY, CDR2 EKD. The CDR3 sequence is CACDLPTYRLGGKYTDKLIF. Here the CDR3 DNA reads TGCGCCTGTGACCTTCCTACGTATCGACTGGGGGGAAAGTACACCGATAAACTCATCTTT.

This clone was observed a handful of times. At residue 11, the TCRdb protein and translated DNA are inconsistent; the protein given comes from the DNA. The V gene is TRDV2, but the J gene lacks a call; TRDD3 reflects the table's D call only, with no check against the DNA. This CDR3 contains 13 residues. Germline lookup yields CDR1 GEAIGNYY and CDR2 EKD. The CDR3 nucleotides are TGTGCCTGTGACAGCTGGGGGGCCGATAAACCCATCTTT. Amino acids: CACDSWGADKPIF.

This clone was counted at least ten times. This likely traces to a read error, being one base from a far larger clone. Other DNA sequences of this sample code for an identical CDR3. In DNA form, the CDR3 reads TGTGCTCTTGGGGAGCTTCCGTACTGGGGGATGAAACGTACCGATAAACTCATCTTT. It specifies CALGELPYWGMKRTDKLIF. The chain joins TRDV1 to TRDJ1; 10 positions match TRDD3. Germline CDR1 TSWWSYY, CDR2 QGS. Losses at the gene ends were 3 bases for V and 2 bases for J; bases not matched to a gene: 15. CDR3 length: 19 amino acids.